This paragraph reports one T cell receptor beta chain. Its antigen remains unidentified. The junction and the germline gene differ at one end; a read error may be behind it. It was with 60 Vbeta and 13 Jbeta primers that the PCR ran. Using immunoSEQ multiplex PCR, the repertoire was profiled, and TCRdb retains in-frame clones only, with some absent. This sample yields 200,000 to 250,000 clones, of which roughly 80% are seen a single time; 4.5% to 6% belongs to the top ten. The sample is drawn from a study of cytomegalovirus exposure and HLA in healthy donors. General observations from the study: The study listed 164 cytomegalovirus-associated TCR beta chains. In a later analysis, donors in an Asian-associated ancestry cluster reportedly had fewer N-insertions in productive TCRs than the cohort mean. Across donors, sequencing depth was assumed by presence/absence analyses to be roughly uniform. Follow-up analysis seemed to connect common viral pathogens with several of the most significant clusters identified.

This sequence was found in a woman aged 40 to 50 in good health and CMV-seropositive. The sequenced sample consisted of PBMCs.

CDR3 region: CSSSLDVGGSYEQYF. The CDR3 DNA follows: TGTTCCAGCAGCTTAGACGTCGGGGGGTCCTACGAGCAGTACTTC. The chain combines TRBV7-9 with TRBJ2-7; 7 nucleotides line up with TRBD2. Germline CDR1 and CDR2: SEHNR and FQNEAQ (reference sequence). This CDR3 spans 15 amino acids.